This T cell receptor beta chain emerged from a study of T-cell reconstitution after alpha-beta-depleted transplantation in children. Unique molecular identifiers were incorporated into the prepared TCRbeta library. Each CDR3 protein gets one entry after TCRdb re-called the PCR reads with MiXCR. The sample lists about 580,000 distinct CDR3 sequences, 20% to 25% seen once, with 12% to 15% in the top ten. CDR1 and CDR2 (germline): LNHDA, SQIVND (reference sequence). The CDR3 has 16 amino acids. V lost 2 bases to trimming and J lost 1 base, with 14 bases between them. The J gene is TRBJ2-5, the V gene TRBV19, with TRBD2 as a possible D gene (6 bases). Specimen: PBMCs, mostly from graft donor cells, collected 360 days after TCRalphabeta/CD19-depleted stem cell transplant. The sequence came from a boy less than two years old who had a stem cell transplant for acute myeloid leukemia, so the T cells may come from the graft donor. DNA of the CDR3: TGTGCCAGTAGTATACAAGTAAACGGGGGCCAAGAGACCCAGTACTTC. Residues: CASSIQVNGGQETQYF. Full variable domain (rest looked up from reference TRBV19 and TRBJ2-5): DGGITQSPKYLFRKEGQNVTLSCEQNLNHDAMYWYRQDPGQGLRLIYYSQIVNDFQKGDIAEGYSVSREKKESFPLTVTSAQKNPTAFYLCASSIQVNGGQETQYFGPGTRLLVL.